This TCR beta chain was obtained from a study of T cell responses to AZD1222 COVID-19 vaccine. Study results and caveats: Most donors were white British, females outnumbered males, and clonal diversity was possibly underestimated. The breadth and depth of Spike-specific TCRs increased once two AZD1222 doses had been given. Just a handful of AZD1222 recipients were seropositive at baseline.

CDR3 length: 14 residues. Trimming removed 3 bases at V and 3 bases at J, with 6 bases between. Per the germline V gene, CDR1 is MGHDK and CDR2 is SYGVNS. Concerning this clone: Its antigen remains unknown.

Sequencing used immunoSEQ multiplex PCR; TCRdb keeps in-frame clones, though not all of them. The sample lists just under 90,000 clones; approximately 88% were seen once. The sequenced sample was peripheral blood, obtained on day 0 of AZD1222 vaccination. The chain links TRBV25-1 to TRBJ1-6; D call uncertain. The sequence was collected from an adult in good health. CDR3 residues: CASSDPIYNSPLHF. The CDR3 nucleotides read TGTGCCAGCAGTGATCCTATCTATAATTCACCCCTCCACTTT.